What follows is one T cell receptor beta chain and its context. Only one count was recorded for this clone. What this receptor recognizes is not known. No quality values exist for individual bases; no much larger clone is one base distant. This sample is drawn from a study of CD8+ T cells in alopecia areata (dated by TCRdb to 2017 to 2018). For the study in its entirety: Treated patients were enrolled in an open-label pilot trial of oral tofacitinib at 5 to 10 mg twice daily for moderate-to-severe alopecia areata. Patients stayed on tofacitinib for 6 to 18 months and then had 6 months of follow-up off drug so that delayed response and recurrence could be assessed. The study used high-throughput TCRbeta sequencing to examine T cell clonal expansion in alopecia areata, in both the C3H/HeJ mouse model and human patients. Scalp tissue and sorted CD4+ and CD8+ peripheral blood T cells from patchy and totalis/universalis alopecia areata patients and from healthy controls were covered by human TCRbeta sequencing. Biopsies were taken from tofacitinib-treated patients at baseline and at 4 and 24 weeks of treatment, and a later scalp biopsy was taken in several of the tofacitinib-treated patients. Clonality in the scalp was compared among normal scalp (n=4), patchy alopecia areata scalp (n=8), and alopecia totalis/universalis scalp (n=8). RNA was extracted with the PAXgene miRNA kit for fixed scalp, the miRNeasy kit for PBMCs, and the RNeasy kit for mouse skin. immunoSEQ multiplex PCR using 35 Vbeta forward primers and 13 Jbeta reverse primers was used to amplify TCRbeta CDR3 regions.

The library was obtained by the immunoSEQ multiplex PCR assay. To provide template for TCR sequencing, every sample had RNA extracted and reverse transcribed into cDNA. SuperScript III was used for first-strand cDNA synthesis, primed with a 2:1 mix of oligo-dT and random hexamers. A synthetic immune receptor repertoire was used to measure amplification bias, and any remaining bias was corrected computationally. From the authors' description of their analysis: Raw reads were preprocessed to remove errors, and CDR3 was defined by IMGT conventions from the conserved cysteine to phenylalanine. Clonality was computed as 1 minus the Shannon entropy, with the entropy normalized by log2 of the number of productive unique TCRs. CD4 or CD8 identity of scalp clones was inferred by cross-referencing scalp TCRbeta sequences with sorted blood CD4 and CD8 repertoires. This is the immuneACCESS table as TCRdb keeps it, with only in-frame sequences that have V and J called. A part of the clones is gone; compared with another copy, unresolved V genes explain less than half, and the rest is unexplained. Clone size and V and J calls were adopted from that table, with D and trimming inferred from the DNA. The sample table holds 110,000 to 150,000 clones, of which 40% to 65% were seen once. The ten largest account for over 0.85% of the sample.

What this sample's time point label stands for: baseline before oral tofacitinib. Lesional scalp punch biopsies and peripheral blood were collected from alopecia areata patients. After PBMCs were isolated by density centrifugation and stained for CD3, CD4 and CD8, a FACSAria was used to sort CD4+ and CD8+ T cells. From cysteine to phenylalanine, the CDR3 is 14 amino acids long. Only the CDR3 DNA is retained, 42 bases long and in frame from the first base. V and J lose 8 bases and 1 base, and a span of 16 bases separates them. CDR1 and CDR2 (SQVTM, ANQGSEA) derive from the germline V gene. The research as a whole found: TCR sequences shared between patients were less clear than in mice, possibly partly because of HLA diversity in the patient population. Compared with normal scalp, lesional scalp had higher clonality and more expanded CD8+ clones, particularly in alopecia totalis/universalis, a pattern that suggests antigenic drive. Unlike mouse skin, where gammadelta T cells dominate, normal human skin contains resident alphabeta T cells that get sequenced too, which complicates analysis of the scalp TCR repertoire.

This clonotype was obtained from a human donor with alopecia areata. Source: CD4+ T cells sorted from blood, taken at week 0. Recombination joined TRBV29-1 with TRBJ2-3; the D gene is not confidently resolved. The CDR3 region: CSSRPGLGTDTQYF. The nucleotide sequence reads as follows: TGCAGCTCCCGACCGGGCCTTGGCACAGATACGCAGTATTTT.